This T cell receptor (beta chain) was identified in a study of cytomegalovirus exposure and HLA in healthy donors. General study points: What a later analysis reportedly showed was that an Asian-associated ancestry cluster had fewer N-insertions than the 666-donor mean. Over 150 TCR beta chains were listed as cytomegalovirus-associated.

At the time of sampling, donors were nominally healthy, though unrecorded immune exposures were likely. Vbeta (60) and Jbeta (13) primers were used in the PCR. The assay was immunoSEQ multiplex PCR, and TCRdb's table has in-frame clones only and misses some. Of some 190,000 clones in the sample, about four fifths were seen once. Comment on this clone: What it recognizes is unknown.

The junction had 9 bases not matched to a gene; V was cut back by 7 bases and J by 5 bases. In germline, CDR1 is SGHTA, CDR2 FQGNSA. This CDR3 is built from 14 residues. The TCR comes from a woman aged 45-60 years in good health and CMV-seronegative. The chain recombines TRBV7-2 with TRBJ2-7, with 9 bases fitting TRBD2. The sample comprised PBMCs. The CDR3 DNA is TGTGCCAGCATAGGGCTAGCGGGGTTCGACGAGCAGTACTTC. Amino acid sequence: CASIGLAGFDEQYF.